This T cell receptor (beta chain) was sequenced in a study of blood T cells in healthy people across ages. Findings and caveats of the study: Per million T cells, the diversity of TCR beta decreased roughly linearly as age advanced.

Primed by a sample-barcoded 5' primer and a J-beta primer mix, a second PCR proceeded for about 6 to 12 cycles. TCRdb itself ran the 5' RACE reads through MiXCR, one entry per CDR3 protein. Among about 930,000 distinct CDR3 sequences listed, about 27% were seen once. Note on this clonotype: Its antigen is as yet unknown.

J gave up 5 bases and V 4 bases, and 7 bases lay outside the gene matches. Germline V gene data show CDR1 as ENHRY and CDR2 as SYGVKD. This CDR3 is 15 amino acids long. A minimum of 5 micrograms of total RNA was extracted per sample. The sample was also linked to a second study, of T cells of mothers and their children. From that study: Each child contributed roughly 3.2 million TCR beta CDR3 reads, while each mother contributed over 8 million.

The sequenced material came from blood. This clonotype was sampled from a woman aged 40 to 49 in good health. This chain links TRBV10-3 with TRBJ2-3; 9 bases line up with TRBD2. CDR3 amino acids: CAISAQRGARDTQYF. The CDR3 bases are TGTGCCATCAGTGCCCAGCGGGGGGCACGAGATACGCAGTATTTT.